This T cell receptor (beta chain) was sequenced during a study of response to subunit inactivated influenza vaccine. V shed 5 bases and J shed 6 bases, with 17 bases lying between them. The CDR3 sequence is 16 residues long. CDR1 is SGHTA and CDR2 is FQGNSA in the germline V gene. Ten or more counts support this clonotype. Each CDR3 protein gets one entry after TCRdb re-called the RT-PCR reads with MiXCR. The sample holds 450,000 to 600,000 distinct CDR3 sequences; about 15% are singletons and the top ten take 3%. This material consisted of CD4+ T cells sorted from PBMCs, taken roughly 24 months after vaccination. The J gene is TRBJ1-6, the V gene TRBV7-2; tentatively, D is TRBD1 (6 bases). The TCR originated in a man aged 45 to 70 who received an inactivated influenza vaccine. The CDR3 DNA reads as TGTGCCAGCAGCCCCGGACAGCGCCTTCTTAATTCACCCCTCCACTTT. It is translated as CASSPGQRLLNSPLHF.